This TCR beta chain was captured by sequencing in a study of T cell responses to AZD1222 COVID-19 vaccine. The table lists this clone with a count of one. Clones were sequenced by immunoSEQ multiplex PCR, and TCRdb holds only the in-frame ones, with some missing. The sample carries about 55,000 clones, roughly nine tenths recorded once. V shed 4 bases, J shed 15 bases, and the junction held 16 bases outside the gene matches. From germline, CDR1 is LGHNA and CDR2 YNFKEQ. This CDR3 contains 15 residues. The sample here was peripheral blood, taken on day 0 of AZD1222 vaccination. The chain links TRBV4-2 to TRBJ2-1; 9 bases map to TRBD1. The clonotype comes from an adult in good health. CDR3 in DNA: TGTGCCAGCAGCCGAACCGGGACAGGGAAGGGAGATCTGTTCTTC. Protein: CASSRTGTGKGDLFF.